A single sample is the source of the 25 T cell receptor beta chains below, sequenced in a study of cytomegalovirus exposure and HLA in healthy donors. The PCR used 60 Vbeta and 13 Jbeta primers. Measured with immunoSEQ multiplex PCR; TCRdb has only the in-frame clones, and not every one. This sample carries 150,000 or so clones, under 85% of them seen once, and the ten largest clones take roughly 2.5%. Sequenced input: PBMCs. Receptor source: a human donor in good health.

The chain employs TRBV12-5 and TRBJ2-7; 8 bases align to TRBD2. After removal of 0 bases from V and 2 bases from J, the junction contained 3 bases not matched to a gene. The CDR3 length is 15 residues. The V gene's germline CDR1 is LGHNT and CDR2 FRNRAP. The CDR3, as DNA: TGTGCTAGTGGTTTGGTACCGGGGGGGGCCTACGAGCAGTACTTC. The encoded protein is CASGLVPGGAYEQYF.

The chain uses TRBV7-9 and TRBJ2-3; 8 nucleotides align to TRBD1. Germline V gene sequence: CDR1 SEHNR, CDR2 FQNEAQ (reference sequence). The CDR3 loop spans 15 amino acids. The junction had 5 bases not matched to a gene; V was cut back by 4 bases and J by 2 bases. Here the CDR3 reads CASSSGQVVTDTQYF. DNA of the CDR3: TGTGCCAGCAGCTCGGGACAGGTAGTCACAGATACGCAGTATTTT.

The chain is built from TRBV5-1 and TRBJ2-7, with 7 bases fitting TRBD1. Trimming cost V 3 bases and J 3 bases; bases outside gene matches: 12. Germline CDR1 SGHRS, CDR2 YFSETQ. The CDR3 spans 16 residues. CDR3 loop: CASSSFGDRVIYEQYF. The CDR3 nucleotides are TGCGCCAGCAGCTCCTTCGGAGACAGGGTAATCTACGAGCAGTACTTC.

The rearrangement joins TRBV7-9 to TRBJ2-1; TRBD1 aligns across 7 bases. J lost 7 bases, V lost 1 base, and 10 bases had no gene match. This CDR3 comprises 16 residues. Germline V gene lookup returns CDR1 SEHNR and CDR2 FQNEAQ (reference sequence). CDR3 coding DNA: TGTGCCAGCAGCTTAGGACCCAACAGGGGCAATAATGAGCAGTTCTTC. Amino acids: CASSLGPNRGNNEQFF. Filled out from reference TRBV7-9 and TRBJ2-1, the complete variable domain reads DTGVSQNPRHKITKRGQNVTFRCDPISEHNRLYWYRQTLGQGPEFLTYFQNEAQLEKSRLLSDRFSAERPKGSFSTLEIQRTEQGDSAMYLCASSLGPNRGNNEQFFGPGTRLTVL.

The CDR3 protein is CASSPLGREASQPQHF. The CDR3 nucleotides are TGTGCCAGCTCACCACTTGGCAGGGAGGCAAGTCAGCCCCAGCATTTT. The chain links TRBV18 to TRBJ1-5, with D maybe TRBD1 (5 bases). Germline CDR1 reads KGHSH; CDR2 reads LQKENI. This CDR3 contains 16 residues. V was cut by 1 base and J by 6 bases, with 16 bases left in between.

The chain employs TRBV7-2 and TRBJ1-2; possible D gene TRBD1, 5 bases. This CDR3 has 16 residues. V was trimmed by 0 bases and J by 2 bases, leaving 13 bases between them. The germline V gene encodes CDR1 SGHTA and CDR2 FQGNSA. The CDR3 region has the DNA TGTGCCAGCAGCTTAGCGCCCAGGGTTGGCAACTATGGCTACACCTTC. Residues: CASSLAPRVGNYGYTF.

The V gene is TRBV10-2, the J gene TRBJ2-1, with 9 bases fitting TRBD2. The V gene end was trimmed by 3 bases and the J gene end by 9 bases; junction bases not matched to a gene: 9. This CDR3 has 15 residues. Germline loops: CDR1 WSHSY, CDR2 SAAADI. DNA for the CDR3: TGCGCCAGCAGTGATCCCGGCGGGGGGGTGAGTGAGCAGTTCTTC. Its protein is CASSDPGGGVSEQFF.

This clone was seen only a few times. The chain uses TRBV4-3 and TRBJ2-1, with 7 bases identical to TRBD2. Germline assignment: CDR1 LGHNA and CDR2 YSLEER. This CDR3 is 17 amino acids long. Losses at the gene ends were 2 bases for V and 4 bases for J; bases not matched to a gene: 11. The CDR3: CASSQLGLADVYNEQFF. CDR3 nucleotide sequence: TGCGCCAGCAGCCAATTAGGGCTAGCGGACGTATACAATGAGCAGTTCTTC.

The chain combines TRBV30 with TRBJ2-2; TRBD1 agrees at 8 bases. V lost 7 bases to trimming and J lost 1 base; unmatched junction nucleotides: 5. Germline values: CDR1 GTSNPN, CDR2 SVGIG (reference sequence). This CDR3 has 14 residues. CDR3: CAFRQGKNTGELFF. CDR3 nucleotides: TGTGCCTTCCGACAGGGGAAGAACACCGGGGAGCTGTTTTTT.

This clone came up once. Here the CDR3 DNA reads TGTGCCAGCAGGGGGCGAGAGACCCAGTACTTC. Its translation: CASRGRETQYF. The J gene is TRBJ2-5, the V gene TRBV9; D is perhaps TRBD1 (5 bases). The CDR3 has 11 residues. The germline V and J ends were trimmed by 5 bases and 4 bases, with 6 bases remaining between them. Germline values: CDR1 SGDLS, CDR2 YYNGEE.

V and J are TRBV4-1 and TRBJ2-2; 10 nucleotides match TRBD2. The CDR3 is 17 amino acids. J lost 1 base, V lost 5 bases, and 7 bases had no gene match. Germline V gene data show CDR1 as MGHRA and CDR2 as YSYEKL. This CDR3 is CASSTLLAGVNTGELFF. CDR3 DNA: TGCGCCAGCAGCACCTTGCTAGCGGGGGTGAACACCGGGGAGCTGTTTTTT.

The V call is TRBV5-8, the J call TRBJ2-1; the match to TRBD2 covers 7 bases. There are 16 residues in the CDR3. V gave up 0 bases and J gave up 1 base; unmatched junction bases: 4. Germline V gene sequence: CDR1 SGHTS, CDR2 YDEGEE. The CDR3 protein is CASSLVGGFSYNEQFF. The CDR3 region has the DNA TGTGCCAGCAGCTTGGTGGGGGGGTTTTCCTACAATGAGCAGTTCTTC.

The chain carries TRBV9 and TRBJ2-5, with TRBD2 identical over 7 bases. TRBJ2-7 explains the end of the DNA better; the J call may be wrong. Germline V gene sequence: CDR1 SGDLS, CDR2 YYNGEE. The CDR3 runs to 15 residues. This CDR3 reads CASSVGEGGFDEQYF. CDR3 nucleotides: TGTGCCAGCAGCGTGGGGGAGGGCGGGTTTGACGAGCAGTACTTC.

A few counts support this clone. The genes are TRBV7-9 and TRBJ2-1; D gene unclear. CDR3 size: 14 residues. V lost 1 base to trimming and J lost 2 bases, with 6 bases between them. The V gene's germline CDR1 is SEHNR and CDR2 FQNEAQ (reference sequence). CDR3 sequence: CASSLVRAYNEQFF. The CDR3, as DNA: TGTGCCAGCAGCTTAGTCCGTGCCTACAATGAGCAGTTCTTC.

Here the CDR3 DNA reads TGTGCCTCACAGCAGTACCTAGGAAACGTTCAGGGTAATACCTACGAGCAGTACTTC. Its protein is CASQQYLGNVQGNTYEQYF. The J gene is TRBJ2-5, the V gene TRBV27, with a tentative D call TRBD1 (5 bases). The J call may be wrong; the DNA end is better matched by TRBJ2-7. In germline, CDR1 is MNHEY, CDR2 SMNVEV (reference sequence). CDR3 length: 19 residues.

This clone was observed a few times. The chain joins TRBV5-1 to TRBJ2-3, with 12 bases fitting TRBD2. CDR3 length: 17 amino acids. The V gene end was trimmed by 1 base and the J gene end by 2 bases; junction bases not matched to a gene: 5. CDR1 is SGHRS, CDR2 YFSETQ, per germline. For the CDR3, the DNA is TGCGCCAGCAGCTTGTCTAGCGGGGGGGCCGACACAGATACGCAGTATTTT. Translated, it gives CASSLSSGGADTDTQYF.

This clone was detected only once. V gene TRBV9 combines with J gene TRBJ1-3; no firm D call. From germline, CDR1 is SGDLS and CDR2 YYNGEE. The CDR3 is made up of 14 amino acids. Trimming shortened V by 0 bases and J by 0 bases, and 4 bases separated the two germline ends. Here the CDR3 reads CASSVVGSGNTIYF. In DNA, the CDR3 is TGTGCCAGCAGCGTAGTCGGCTCTGGAAACACCATATATTTT. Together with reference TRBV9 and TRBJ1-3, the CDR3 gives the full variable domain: DSGVTQTPKHLITATGQRVTLRCSPRSGDLSVYWYQQSLDQGLQFLIQYYNGEERAKGNILERFSAQQFPDLHSELNLSSLELGDSALYFCASSVVGSGNTIYFGEGSWLTVV.

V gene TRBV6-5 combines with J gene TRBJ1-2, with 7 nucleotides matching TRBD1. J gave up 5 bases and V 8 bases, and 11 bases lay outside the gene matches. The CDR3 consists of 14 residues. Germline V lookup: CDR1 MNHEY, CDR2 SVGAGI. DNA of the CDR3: TGTGCCAGCGCGGATGGGACAGATTCTTATGGCTACACCTTC. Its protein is CASADGTDSYGYTF.

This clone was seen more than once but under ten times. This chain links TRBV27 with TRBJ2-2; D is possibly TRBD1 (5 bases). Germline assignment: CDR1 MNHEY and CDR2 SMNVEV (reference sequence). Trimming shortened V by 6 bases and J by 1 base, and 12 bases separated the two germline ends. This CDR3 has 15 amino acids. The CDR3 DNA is TGTGCCAGCAGGGACCTCGGACAGAACACCGGGGAGCTGTTTTTT. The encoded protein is CASRDLGQNTGELFF.

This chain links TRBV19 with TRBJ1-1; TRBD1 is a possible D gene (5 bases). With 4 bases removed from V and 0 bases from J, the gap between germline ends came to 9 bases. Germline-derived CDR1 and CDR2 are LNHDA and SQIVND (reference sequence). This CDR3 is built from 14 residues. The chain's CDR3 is CASSTGFMNTEAFF. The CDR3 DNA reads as TGTGCCAGTAGTACAGGGTTCATGAACACTGAAGCTTTCTTT.

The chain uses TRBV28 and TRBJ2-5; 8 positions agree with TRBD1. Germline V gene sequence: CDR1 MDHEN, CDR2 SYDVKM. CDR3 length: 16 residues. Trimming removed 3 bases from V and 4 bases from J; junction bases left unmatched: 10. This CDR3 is CASSFYGQGAGETQYF. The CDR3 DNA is TGTGCCAGCAGTTTCTACGGGCAGGGGGCAGGAGAGACCCAGTACTTC.

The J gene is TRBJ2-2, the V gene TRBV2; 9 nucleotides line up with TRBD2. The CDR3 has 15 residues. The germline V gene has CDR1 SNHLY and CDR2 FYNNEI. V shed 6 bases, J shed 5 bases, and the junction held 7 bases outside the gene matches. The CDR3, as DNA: TGTGCCAGCAGGATGGGACTAGCTTCGACCGGGGAGCTGTTTTTT. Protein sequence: CASRMGLASTGELFF.

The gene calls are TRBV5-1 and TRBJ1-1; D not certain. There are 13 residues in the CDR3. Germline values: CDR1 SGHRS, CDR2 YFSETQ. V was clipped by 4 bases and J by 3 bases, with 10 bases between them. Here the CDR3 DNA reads TGCGCCAGCAGCGACAATCCGGACACTGAAGCTTTCTTT. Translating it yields CASSDNPDTEAFF. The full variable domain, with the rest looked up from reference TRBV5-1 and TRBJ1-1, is KAGVTQTPRYLIKTRGQQVTLSCSPISGHRSVSWYQQTPGQGLQFLFEYFSETQRNKGNFPGRFSGRQFSNSRSEMNVSTLELGDSALYLCASSDNPDTEAFFGQGTRLTVV.

This CDR3 is CASSYGTGEKLFF. CDR3 sequence (DNA): TGTGCCAGCAGTTACGGGACAGGTGAAAAACTGTTTTTT. This sequence joins TRBV6-5 and TRBJ1-4, with 8 bases identical to TRBD1. CDR1 is MNHEY, CDR2 SVGAGI, per germline. The CDR3 runs 13 residues. V was clipped by 2 bases and J by 7 bases; unmatched bases: 0.

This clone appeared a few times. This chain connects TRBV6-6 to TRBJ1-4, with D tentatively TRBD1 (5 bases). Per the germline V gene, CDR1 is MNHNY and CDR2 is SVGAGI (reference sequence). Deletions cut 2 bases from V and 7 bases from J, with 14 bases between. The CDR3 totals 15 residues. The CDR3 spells CASSYDVTVSEKLFF. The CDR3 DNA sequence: TGTGCCAGCAGTTACGATGTGACAGTTAGTGAAAAACTGTTTTTT.